This passage covers 5 T cell receptor beta chains from one sample sequenced in a study of PD-L1 blockade in urothelial cancer. Clones were read by immunoSEQ multiplex PCR, and TCRdb kept only the in-frame ones, dropping some. The data hold about 33,000 clones, with 84% observed a single time. Described time point: pretreatment peripheral blood. Sequencing used PBMCs, obtained around atezolizumab (anti-PD-L1) treatment. These receptors all come from a man aged 60 to 75 with urothelial cancer.

CDR3 residues: CASSASSRASTDTQYF. For the CDR3, the DNA is TGTGCCAGCAGCGCTTCCTCTAGAGCTAGCACAGATACGCAGTATTTT. J is TRBJ2-3 and V is TRBV9; D call uncertain. V lost 3 bases and J 0 bases, leaving 14 bases between the germline ends. There are 16 residues in the CDR3. Per germline, CDR1 SGDLS and CDR2 YYNGEE.

About this clone itself: One junction end does not reproduce the germline sequence, and a read error may be involved. The chain links TRBV4-1 to TRBJ2-7; the D is unclear. This CDR3 has 12 amino acids. The germline CDR1 and CDR2 sequences are MGHRA and YSYEKL. Here the CDR3 reads CASSEDGYEQYF. CDR3 DNA sequence: TGCGCCAGCAGCGAAGACGGGTACGAGCAGTACTTC.

Here the CDR3 DNA reads TGTGCCAGCAGTGTCGGGACAGCGTCGAGAACCCAGTACTTC. Amino acids: CASSVGTASRTQYF. V gene TRBV25-1 combines with J gene TRBJ2-5; 7 positions match TRBD1. Germline trimming cut 4 bases from V and 8 bases from J; bases unmatched to any gene: 10. Per germline, CDR1 MGHDK and CDR2 SYGVNS. CDR3 length: 14 residues.

This clone was found a few times. The chain carries TRBV29-1 and TRBJ1-5; possible D gene TRBD1, 6 bases. V was clipped by 4 bases and J by 1 base, with 8 bases between them. CDR1 is SQVTM and CDR2 is ANQGSEA in the germline V gene. This CDR3 is built from 13 residues. This CDR3 is CSVGQGSNQPQHF. The CDR3 DNA reads TGCAGCGTTGGGCAGGGGAGCAATCAGCCCCAGCATTTT.

The chain is built from TRBV7-2 and TRBJ2-7; 9 bases are a match to TRBD2. The germline CDR1 and CDR2 sequences are SGHTA and FQGNSA. This CDR3 is 16 amino acids long. After removal of 5 bases from V and 3 bases from J, the junction contained 11 bases not matched to a gene. CDR3 protein: CASSPAASGALYEQYF. CDR3 nucleotide sequence: TGTGCCAGCAGCCCCGCGGCTAGCGGGGCCCTCTACGAGCAGTACTTC.